The 11 T cell receptor beta chains given below trace back to one sample, sequenced in a study of shared clonotypes between healthy human individuals. Sequencing used immunoSEQ multiplex PCR; TCRdb keeps in-frame clones, though not all of them. This sample yields hundreds of thousands of clones, of which approximately 74% are seen a single time; approximately 1.8% belongs to the top ten. The material sequenced was memory CD4+ T cells sorted from blood. Subset in this sample: CD45RA-negative fraction. These receptors were obtained from a woman in her 30s in good health.

About this clone: Other DNA variants within this sample encode the same CDR3. The V call is TRBV7-3, the J call TRBJ1-5; D gene unclear. With 5 bases removed from V and 5 bases from J, the gap between germline ends came to 10 bases. The CDR3 is 13 residues long. Germline V lookup: CDR1 SGHTA, CDR2 FQGTGA. The CDR3 loop is CASSPGPDQPQHF. In nucleotides, the CDR3 is TGTGCCAGCAGCCCCGGCCCGGATCAGCCCCAGCATTTT.

This clone has a count of ten or more. The rearrangement links TRBV27 to TRBJ2-5; 10 bases are shared with TRBD2. Germline CDR1 is MNHEY and CDR2 is SMNVEV (reference sequence). This CDR3 contains 13 residues. Trimming removed 7 bases from V and 7 bases from J; junction bases left unmatched: 6. The CDR3 region has the DNA TGTGCCAGCAAGGCTAGCGGGAGAGTGACCCAGTACTTC. Its translation: CASKASGRVTQYF.

The chain joins TRBV7-8 to TRBJ2-7, with D hard to call. The CDR3 contains 13 residues. The V end lost 3 bases, the J end lost 7 bases, and 13 bases lay between the germline ends. Germline loops: CDR1 SGHVS, CDR2 FQNEAQ. In DNA form, the CDR3 reads TGTGCCAGCAGCTTCCTTGTCTTGGAGGAGCAGTACTTC. It specifies CASSFLVLEEQYF.

This clone was counted many times. The V and J genes are TRBV10-3 and TRBJ1-4, with 8 bases identical to TRBD1. This CDR3 has 15 amino acids. The V and J ends lost 4 bases and 5 bases, in that order; junction bases with no gene match: 6. From germline, CDR1 is ENHRY and CDR2 SYGVKD. Written as DNA, the CDR3 is TGTGCCATCAGTGCGATGACAGGGGCGAATGAAAAACTGTTTTTT. Translating it yields CAISAMTGANEKLFF.

The V and J genes are TRBV9 and TRBJ2-3; D gene unclear. The CDR3 is made up of 13 amino acids. Germline CDR1 and CDR2: SGDLS and YYNGEE. V lost 2 bases, J lost 0 bases, and 4 bases lay in between. The CDR3: CASSVGSTDTQYF. In DNA, the CDR3 is TGTGCCAGCAGCGTCGGGAGCACAGATACGCAGTATTTT.

This chain connects TRBV9 to TRBJ2-3; 11 bases align to TRBD2. CDR1 is SGDLS and CDR2 is YYNGEE in the germline V gene. The CDR3 contains 18 residues. The V segment lost 5 bases and the J segment 3 bases; nucleotides outside the gene matches: 14. The CDR3 sequence: CASSRLAGLPGVTDTQYF. The CDR3 bases are TGTGCCAGCAGTAGACTAGCGGGACTCCCCGGGGTGACAGATACGCAGTATTTT.

This clone was picked up a small number of times. The chain recombines TRBV7-6 with TRBJ2-1; a possible D gene is TRBD1 (6 bases). From germline, CDR1 is SGHVS and CDR2 FNYEAQ. V was trimmed by 0 bases and J by 7 bases, leaving 7 bases between them. The CDR3 totals 13 residues. The CDR3 reads CASSLAQGNEQFF. The CDR3 nucleotides are TGTGCCAGCAGCTTAGCGCAGGGGAATGAGCAGTTCTTC.

The chain employs TRBV10-3 and TRBJ1-1; D uncertain. Deletions cut 3 bases from V and 0 bases from J, with 8 bases between. The CDR3 contains 14 residues. Germline loops: CDR1 ENHRY, CDR2 SYGVKD. The CDR3 loop reads CAISDLVLNTEAFF. The CDR3 DNA reads TGTGCCATCAGTGACCTGGTACTGAACACTGAAGCTTTCTTT.

This clone was counted a few times. The CDR3 nucleotides are TGTGCCAGCAGTGAAGGTGGGGTGAGGGGGGAGCAGTACTTC. It is translated as CASSEGGVRGEQYF. This chain joins TRBV6-1 and TRBJ2-7, with TRBD1 as a possible D gene (6 bases). The germline CDR1 and CDR2 sequences are MNHNS and SASEGT. The V end was cut by 1 base, the J end by 7 bases, with 14 bases between. The CDR3 totals 14 residues.

The chain links TRBV7-9 to TRBJ1-1, with a tentative D call TRBD1 (6 bases). This CDR3 contains 15 residues. Germline loops: CDR1 SEHNR, CDR2 FQNEAQ (reference sequence). Trimming left V 5 bases short and J 1 base short, with 14 bases between. CDR3 sequence reads: CASSPGGAANTEAFF. CDR3 in DNA: TGTGCCAGCAGCCCGGGGGGGGCAGCGAACACTGAAGCTTTCTTT.

The table lists this clone with a count of one. The CDR3 DNA is TGTGCCAGCAGGATGACAGGGGGCATGAACACTGAAGCTTTCTTT. Amino acid sequence: CASRMTGGMNTEAFF. The chain links TRBV28 to TRBJ1-1, with 10 bases aligning to TRBD1. The V gene end was trimmed by 6 bases and the J gene end by 0 bases; junction bases not matched to a gene: 4. The CDR3 runs to 15 residues. Germline V gives CDR1 MDHEN, CDR2 SYDVKM.